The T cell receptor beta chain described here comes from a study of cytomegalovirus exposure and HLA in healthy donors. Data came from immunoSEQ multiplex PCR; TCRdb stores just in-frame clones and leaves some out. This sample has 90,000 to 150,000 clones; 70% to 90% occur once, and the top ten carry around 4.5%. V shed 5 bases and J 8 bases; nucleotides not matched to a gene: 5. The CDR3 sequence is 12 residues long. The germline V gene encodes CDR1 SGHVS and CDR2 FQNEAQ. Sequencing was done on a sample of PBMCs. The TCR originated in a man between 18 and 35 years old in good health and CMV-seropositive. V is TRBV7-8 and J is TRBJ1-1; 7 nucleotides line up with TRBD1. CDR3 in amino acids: CASSPLTGEAFF. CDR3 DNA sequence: TGTGCCAGCAGCCCATTGACAGGGGAAGCTTTCTTT.